This TCR beta chain was captured by sequencing in a study of T cells in localized non-small cell lung cancer. Overall study results and limits: Increased T cell density in blood showed an association with longer overall survival. Median approximately 58 top-100 tumor clones were shared with paired adjacent lung. Clonality peaked in uninvolved adjacent lung rather than tumor.

Regarding this clone: No antigen is known for it.

Germline V gene lookup returns CDR1 SGHRS and CDR2 YFSETQ. The CDR3 sequence is 14 residues long. The V and J ends lost 0 bases and 2 bases respectively, with 9 bases between them. The method was immunoSEQ multiplex PCR; TCRdb's version includes in-frame clones alone and lacks a portion of them. Of around 28,000 clones in the sample, around nine tenths were seen once. This TCR came from a female donor over 55 with stage I lung adenocarcinoma. This chain joins TRBV5-1 and TRBJ2-7; unclear D gene. Sequences were derived from peripheral blood, sampled before any cancer treatment. Here the CDR3 DNA reads TGCGCCAGCAGCTTGGAGGCTACAACCTACGAGCAGTACTTC. It translates to CASSLEATTYEQYF.